This T cell receptor (beta chain) came from a study of blood T cell repertoires in COVID-19 (dated by TCRdb to the early 2020s). General notes on the study: Samples covering the acute and convalescent phases of COVID-19 were provided by collaborators in the United States, Italy and Spain. The prospective study material was composed of cDNA or gDNA derived from T cells, B-cell-depleted T cells, or PBMCs. Deeply sampled blood TCRbeta repertoires from subjects exposed to, actively infected with, or recovered from COVID-19 were included in the dataset. The repertoires were made available in a free public database intended to serve as a resource for research on the immune response to SARS-CoV-2. Samples came from the ongoing ImmuneRACE study (first 160 participants) plus 1,254 subjects from 6 global collaborators. The sample metadata nearly always contained a de-identified subject ID, COVID-19 status, age in years and sex. Where available, HLA class I and class II types were obtained from metadata supplied by the sample provider rather than from assay-based typing.

The study at large found these results: The quantity of clinical and demographic metadata differed by source and by participant and was supplied without curation.

With respect to this clone: Its antigen is currently not known. Base qualities are not at hand, and no much larger clone is one base apart.

Each collaborating institution followed its own protocols to collect whole blood in K2EDTA tubes. For TCRbeta analysis, collaborator samples were shipped as frozen whole blood, as isolated PBMCs, or as DNA extracted from either sample type. TCRbeta CDR3 regions were amplified from genomic DNA by means of the immunoSEQ Assay, a bias-controlled multiplex PCR. The authors' pipeline ran thus. Nucleated cell counts per sample were estimated from amplification of reference gene primers within the assay. Sequence reads were collapsed and filtered to measure the absolute abundance of every unique TCRbeta CDR3 rearrangement. For each sample, productive Simpson clonality was calculated by taking the square root of Simpson's diversity index across productive rearrangements. As stored in TCRdb, this immuneACCESS dataset retains in-frame rearrangements with V and J assigned. A fraction of the clones does not appear; measured against another copy, unresolved V genes explain less than half of the discrepancy, and the remainder lacks a known reason. The V and J calls and clone size come from that table; D and trimming were worked out from the DNA. The sample has some 48,000 clones on record, roughly 87% of them singletons. The ten largest clones capture about 27% of the sample.

The germline V gene provides CDR1 SGHDT and CDR2 YYEEEE. From its cysteine to its phenylalanine, the CDR3 spans 14 amino acids. CDR3 DNA only is kept here, 42 bases in frame from base 1. V loses 0 bases at its end and J loses 8 bases; junction bases beyond the gene matches: 2. The TCR sequence derives from a woman older than 75 with acute or convalescent COVID-19. This sequence uses TRBV5-6 and TRBJ1-6, with 7 junctional bases fitting TRBD1. Sample: peripheral blood. The bases are TGTGCCAGCAGCTTGGGGACAGGATATTCACCCCTCCACTTT. Translated, this gives CASSLGTGYSPLHF.